Below are 28 T cell receptor beta chains sequenced from a single sample in a study of blood T cell repertoires in COVID-19. Assay: immunoSEQ multiplex PCR; the TCRdb copy retains only in-frame clones and omits some. The table shows around 150,000 clones, with roughly 93% occurring only once. Sequenced material: peripheral blood. The source is a woman aged 60-75 years with COVID-19, enrolled during active disease.

The rearrangement joins TRBV7-3 to TRBJ1-1; TRBD1 aligns across 7 bases. The CDR3 runs to 17 residues. CDR1 SGHTA and CDR2 FQGTGA come from the germline V gene. Trimming took 5 bases from V and 0 from J; bases not matched to a gene: 12. CDR3 region: CASSRVPTGSLNTEAFF. Here the CDR3 DNA reads TGTGCCAGCAGCCGCGTTCCGACAGGGTCCTTGAACACTGAAGCTTTCTTT.

The V call is TRBV7-2, the J call TRBJ1-1; D not certain. The CDR3 is 13 amino acids. The germline V gene has CDR1 SGHTA and CDR2 FQGNSA. Deletions cut 4 bases from V and 5 bases from J, with 11 bases between. CDR3 protein: CASSSFEVTEAFF. The CDR3 bases are TGTGCCAGCAGCTCGTTCGAGGTGACTGAAGCTTTCTTT.

This chain links TRBV18 with TRBJ1-4; a weak D match, TRBD1 (5 bases). Trimming shortened V by 6 bases and J by 7 bases, and 18 bases separated the two germline ends. The CDR3 totals 15 residues. Germline CDR1 KGHSH, CDR2 LQKENI. DNA for the CDR3: TGTGCCAGCTCCCCCGGGACTCCGCGAGGTGAAAAACTGTTTTTT. It yields the protein CASSPGTPRGEKLFF.

The chain has TRBV2 and TRBJ1-2, with TRBD1 matching over 9 bases. The junction had 8 bases not matched to a gene; V was cut back by 5 bases and J by 7 bases. CDR3 length: 14 residues. The germline V gene encodes CDR1 SNHLY and CDR2 FYNNEI. This CDR3 reads CASSRGQGVGGYTF. In nucleotides, the CDR3 is TGTGCCAGCAGTAGGGGACAGGGAGTCGGTGGCTACACCTTC.

This chain uses TRBV10-3 with TRBJ2-4; the match to TRBD2 covers 8 bases. CDR1 is ENHRY, CDR2 SYGVKD, per germline. J gave up 4 bases and V 2 bases, and 4 bases lay outside the gene matches. The CDR3 totals 15 residues. The DNA for the CDR3 is TGTGCCATCAGTGAGGGTAGCGGGGAGAAAAACATTCAGTACTTC. Translated, it gives CAISEGSGEKNIQYF.

This chain uses TRBV9 with TRBJ1-3; no clear D. V lost 2 bases and J lost 1, with 4 bases in between. The CDR3 consists of 13 residues. CDR1 is SGDLS, CDR2 YYNGEE, per germline. The CDR3 loop is CASSVSSGNTIYF. CDR3 in DNA: TGTGCCAGCAGCGTCAGTTCTGGAAACACCATATATTTT.

This clone was detected a few times. The gene calls are TRBV5-1 and TRBJ1-3; possibly TRBD1 for D (6 bases). The germline CDR1 and CDR2 sequences are SGHRS and YFSETQ. The CDR3 runs 15 residues. Trimming left V 1 base short and J 3 bases short, with 11 bases between. The CDR3 region has the DNA TGCGCCAGCAGCTTGCGGGCAGGGGATGGAAACACCATATATTTT. It codes for CASSLRAGDGNTIYF.

The CDR3 sequence is CASSVGQGEKLFF. The CDR3 DNA sequence: TGTGCCAGCAGCGTGGGACAGGGGGAAAAACTGTTTTTT. The V and J genes are TRBV9 and TRBJ1-4; 10 bases agree with TRBD1. CDR1 and CDR2 from the germline V gene are SGDLS and YYNGEE. Unmatched junction bases numbered 0, after V lost 2 bases and J lost 8 bases. This CDR3 is built from 13 residues.

The V call is TRBV5-4, the J call TRBJ1-2; D is unclear. Germline V gene lookup returns CDR1 SGHNT and CDR2 YYREEE (reference sequence). The CDR3 extends over 12 amino acids. Trimming cost V 1 base and J 6 bases, with 7 bases left between them. The CDR3 nucleotides are TGTGCCAGCAGCTTGTCCCTTGATGGCTACACCTTC. Its protein is CASSLSLDGYTF.

This chain joins TRBV10-1 and TRBJ1-4; 8 bases map to TRBD1. Germline trimming cut 8 bases from V and 7 bases from J; bases unmatched to any gene: 9. Germline V CDR1 and CDR2: WNHNN, SYGVQD (reference sequence). The CDR3 runs 14 residues. The CDR3 DNA reads TGCGCCAGCCCACGGACAGGGCAGGGTGAAAAACTGTTTTTT. Amino acids: CASPRTGQGEKLFF.

V usage is TRBV2 and J usage is TRBJ1-5; no firm D call. The V and J ends lost 7 bases and 0 bases respectively, with 10 bases between them. The length of the CDR3 is 14 residues. Per the germline V gene, CDR1 is SNHLY and CDR2 is FYNNEI. The DNA for the CDR3 is TGTGCCAGCATGATAACAGATAGCAATCAGCCCCAGCATTTT. It specifies CASMITDSNQPQHF.

The V call is TRBV25-1, the J call TRBJ1-2; 7 positions match TRBD1. CDR1 and CDR2 from the germline V gene are MGHDK and SYGVNS. The CDR3 consists of 13 residues. J lost 2 bases, V lost 6 bases, and 3 bases had no gene match. The CDR3 DNA reads TGTGCCAGCAGGGGACAGACAAACTATGGCTACACCTTC. It is translated as CASRGQTNYGYTF.

The rearrangement joins TRBV4-1 to TRBJ1-1; 9 positions agree with TRBD1. After removal of 1 base from V and 3 bases from J, the junction contained 0 bases not matched to a gene. This CDR3 contains 14 residues. Germline CDR1 reads MGHRA; CDR2 reads YSYEKL. CDR3 sequence reads: CASSQGQGDTEAFF. The CDR3 DNA reads TGCGCCAGCAGCCAAGGACAGGGGGACACTGAAGCTTTCTTT.

The rearrangement links TRBV9 to TRBJ1-2; D may be TRBD1 (5 bases). Between the trimmed V and J ends, which lost 7 bases and 4 bases, there was a span of 14 bases. This CDR3 contains 13 residues. Germline CDR1 is SGDLS and CDR2 is YYNGEE. The CDR3: CASWGGEVYGYTF. CDR3 bases: TGTGCCAGCTGGGGGGGAGAAGTCTATGGCTACACCTTC.

This chain links TRBV6-5 with TRBJ2-7; no definite D call. The germline V gene has CDR1 MNHEY and CDR2 SVGAGI. The germline V and J ends were trimmed by 2 bases and 2 bases, with 7 bases remaining between them. The CDR3 covers 13 residues. CDR3 coding DNA: TGTGCCAGCAGTTACGCGGCAGCCTACGAGCAGTACTTC. Translated: CASSYAAAYEQYF.

This clone was counted once. The gene calls are TRBV6-6 and TRBJ2-5; TRBD2 might be the D (6 bases). Trimming took off 2 bases at V and 7 bases at J, with 17 bases between the two ends. Germline V gene sequence: CDR1 MNHNY, CDR2 SVGAGI (reference sequence). CDR3 length equals 15 residues. As DNA, the CDR3 is TGTGCCAGCAGTTACAAAGGGGACTCGCGAGGGACCCAGTACTTC. It codes for CASSYKGDSRGTQYF.

This clone was found a few times. The rearrangement links TRBV18 to TRBJ2-7; TRBD1 is a possible D gene (5 bases). CDR3 length: 12 residues. Trimming took off 4 bases at V and 7 bases at J, with 11 bases between the two ends. Germline V gene data show CDR1 as KGHSH and CDR2 as LQKENI. CDR3: CASSRGADEQYF. The CDR3 nucleotides read TGTGCCAGCTCACGTGGGGCGGATGAGCAGTACTTC.

This chain connects TRBV19 to TRBJ2-5; 7 nucleotides agree with TRBD2. This CDR3 region has 15 residues. J was trimmed by 5 bases and V by 5 bases; bases with no gene match: 11. Germline lookup yields CDR1 LNHDA and CDR2 SQIVND (reference sequence). CDR3 loop: CASSDAAGQMETQYF. Written as DNA, the CDR3 is TGTGCCAGTAGTGATGCAGCGGGGCAGATGGAGACCCAGTACTTC.

This chain connects TRBV6-2 or TRBV6-3 to TRBJ2-1, with a weak D call TRBD2 (5 bases). The CDR3 covers 14 residues. CDR1 is MNHEY, CDR2 SVGEGT, per germline. V lost 2 bases to trimming and J lost 9 bases, with 14 bases between them. The CDR3 is CASSYLHSGAEQFF. The DNA of the CDR3 is TGTGCCAGCAGTTACCTCCACAGCGGTGCTGAGCAGTTCTTC.

V and J are TRBV27 and TRBJ2-5; possibly TRBD1 for D (5 bases). In germline, CDR1 is MNHEY, CDR2 SMNVEV (reference sequence). CDR3 length: 16 amino acids. Trimming left V 3 bases short and J 6 bases short, with 20 bases between. This CDR3 is CASSFSSGHLTKTQYF. In DNA, the CDR3 is TGTGCCAGCAGTTTTTCTTCTGGACACCTAACAAAGACCCAGTACTTC.

V is TRBV29-1 and J is TRBJ2-5; D is uncertain. V lost 3 bases and J lost 0, with 5 bases in between. The V gene's germline CDR1 is SQVTM and CDR2 ANQGSEA. The CDR3 has 12 amino acids. The DNA for the CDR3 is TGCAGCGTTGACTCGTACCAAGAGACCCAGTACTTC. This translates into CSVDSYQETQYF.

The chain couples TRBV3-1 (or the pseudogene TRBV3-2) to TRBJ1-2; 11 positions agree with TRBD1. The ends lost 1 base at V and 4 bases at J; junction bases unmatched: 8. CDR1 is LGHDT, CDR2 YNNKEL, per germline (reference sequence). The CDR3 is made up of 17 amino acids. The CDR3 loop reads CASSQVFRTGGRYGYTF. CDR3 bases: TGTGCCAGCAGCCAAGTTTTCAGGACAGGGGGCCGCTATGGCTACACCTTC.

This chain uses TRBV12-3 or TRBV12-4 with TRBJ2-7; D not resolved. The CDR3 spans 12 residues. Trimming cost V 3 bases and J 12 bases, with 15 bases left between them. CDR3 coding DNA: TGTGCCAGCAGTTTCCTTGGTAGAGTGTGGTACTTC. It yields the protein CASSFLGRVWYF.

This clone was counted once. The gene calls are TRBV9 and TRBJ1-6, with 9 nucleotides matching TRBD1. Germline V gives CDR1 SGDLS, CDR2 YYNGEE. V lost 2 bases to trimming and J lost 4 bases; unmatched junction nucleotides: 1. The CDR3 runs 15 residues. CDR3 in DNA: TGTGCCAGCAGCGTTGGGACAGGGTATAATTCACCCCTCCACTTT. The encoded protein is CASSVGTGYNSPLHF.

The chain combines TRBV29-1 with TRBJ1-2; TRBD1 matches at 10 bases. CDR1 is SQVTM and CDR2 is ANQGSEA in the germline V gene. CDR3 size: 16 residues. V lost 6 bases, J lost 3 bases, and 13 bases stayed unmatched. The CDR3 region is CSVPGQGISLDYGYTF. In DNA, the CDR3 is TGCAGCGTACCGGGACAGGGGATCTCGCTAGACTATGGCTACACCTTC.

The chain couples TRBV5-6 to TRBJ2-3; D perhaps matches TRBD2 (6 bases). With 3 bases removed from V and 7 bases from J, the gap between germline ends came to 15 bases. Germline CDR1 and CDR2: SGHDT and YYEEEE. This CDR3 spans 14 amino acids. The CDR3 loop reads CASSWGDGEYTQYF. For the CDR3, the DNA is TGTGCCAGCAGCTGGGGGGACGGGGAATATACGCAGTATTTT.

This clone was found once. J is TRBJ1-2 and V is TRBV7-2; TRBD1 might be the D (5 bases). Germline V CDR1 and CDR2: SGHTA, FQGNSA. V dropped 4 bases and J dropped 4 bases, with 16 bases sitting between them. The CDR3 has 15 amino acids. This CDR3 reads CASSSTGRFIYGYTF. The DNA for the CDR3 is TGTGCCAGCAGCTCAACAGGCCGGTTTATCTATGGCTACACCTTC.

This clone was found once. J is TRBJ1-2 and V is TRBV27; tentatively, D is TRBD1 (5 bases). The germline V gene has CDR1 MNHEY and CDR2 SMNVEV (reference sequence). V was trimmed by 3 bases and J by 1 base, leaving 21 bases between them. The CDR3 has 18 residues. CDR3 loop: CASSFFGGGIQGNYGYTF. The CDR3 DNA reads as TGTGCCAGCAGTTTTTTCGGTGGAGGGATTCAGGGTAACTATGGCTACACCTTC.